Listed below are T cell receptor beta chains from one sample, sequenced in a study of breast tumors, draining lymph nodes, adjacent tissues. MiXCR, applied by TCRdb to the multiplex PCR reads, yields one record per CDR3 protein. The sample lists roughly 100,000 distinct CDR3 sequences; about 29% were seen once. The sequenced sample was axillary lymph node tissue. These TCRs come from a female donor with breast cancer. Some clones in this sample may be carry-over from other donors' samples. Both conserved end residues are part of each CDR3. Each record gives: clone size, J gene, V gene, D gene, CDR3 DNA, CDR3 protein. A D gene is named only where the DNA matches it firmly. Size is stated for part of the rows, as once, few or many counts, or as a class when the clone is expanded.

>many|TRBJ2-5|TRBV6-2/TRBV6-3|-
TGTGCCAGCAGCCGCCCTCCTATATACCAAGAGACCCAGTACTTC
CASSRPPIYQETQYF
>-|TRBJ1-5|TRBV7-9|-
TGTGCCAGCAGCCGTACTAGCGGAGCAGGAGATACGCAGCATTTT
CASSRTSGAGDTQHF
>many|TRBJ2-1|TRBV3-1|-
TGTGCCAGCAGCCAAGAATTGGATAGCTCCTACAATGAGCAGTTCTTC
CASSQELDSSYNEQFF
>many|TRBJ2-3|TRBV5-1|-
TGCGCCAGCAGCTTGACGTCAGGGGGGGCCACAGATACGCAGTATTTT
CASSLTSGGATDTQYF
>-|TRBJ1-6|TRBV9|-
TGTGCCAGCAGCGTCCCCCGGGGCCATAATTCACCCCTCCACTTT
CASSVPRGHNSPLHF
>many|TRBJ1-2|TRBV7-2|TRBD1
TGTGCCAGCAGTAACCGACAGGGGGCATGGTATGGCTACCCCTTC
CASSNRQGAWYGYPF
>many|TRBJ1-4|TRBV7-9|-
TGTGCCAGCAGCCAACCGGAGTCTGAAAAACTGTTTTTT
CASSQPESEKLFF
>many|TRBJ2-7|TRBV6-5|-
TGTGCCAGCAGTTACGTCAGAGGGGGGCCAGGCTACGGTCTCGAGCAGTACTTC
CASSYVRGGPGYGLEQYF
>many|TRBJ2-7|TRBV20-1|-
TGCAGTGCTAGAGGGGACTCCTACGAGCAGTACTTC
CSARGDSYEQYF
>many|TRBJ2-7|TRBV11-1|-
TGTGCCAGCAGCTCAGTGGCGTTACACTCCTACGAGCAGTACTTC
CASSSVALHSYEQYF
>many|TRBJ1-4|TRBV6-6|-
TGTGCCAGCAGTCACTCGACCGCGAGTGGTGAAAAACTGTTTTTT
CASSHSTASGEKLFF
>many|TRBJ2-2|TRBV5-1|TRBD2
TGCGCCAGCAGCCCGCGGACTAGCGGGACTGGCACCGGGGAGCTGTTTTTT
CASSPRTSGTGTGELFF
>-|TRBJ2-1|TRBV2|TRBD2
TGTGCCAGCAGGACTAGCGGGAATGAGCAGTTCTTC
CASRTSGNEQFF
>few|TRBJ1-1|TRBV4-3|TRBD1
TGCGCCAGCAGCCAAGATTCGGCAGGGGGAGATGGCAGGACTGAAGCTTTCTTT
CASSQDSAGGDGRTEAFF
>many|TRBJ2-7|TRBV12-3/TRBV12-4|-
TGTGCCAGCAGTTTTAACCGGGACTGGGACTACGAGCAGTACTTC
CASSFNRDWDYEQYF
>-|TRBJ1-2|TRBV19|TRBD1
TGTGCCAGTAGTATTCTGACAGGGGGTCCCCCAGCTGGCTACACCTTC
CASSILTGGPPAGYTF
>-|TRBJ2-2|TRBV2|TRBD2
TGTGCCAGCAGGAACAGGGGACTAGCGGGATCGACCACCGGGGAGCTGTTTTTT
CASRNRGLAGSTTGELFF
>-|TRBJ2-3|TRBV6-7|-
TGTGCCAGAAGCCACGGCCCCGGACCCTCTTCGCAGTATTTT
CARSHGPGPSSQYF
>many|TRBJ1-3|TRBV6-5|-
TGTGCCAGCAGTTACTCGAGGGGACTTGGAAACACCATATATTTT
CASSYSRGLGNTIYF
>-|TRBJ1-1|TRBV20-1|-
TGCAGTGCTAGAGTCTGGGACGGGGGCAAGTCTGAAGCTTTCTTT
CSARVWDGGKSEAFF
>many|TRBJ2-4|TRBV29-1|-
TGCAGCGTTGCAGGGCCAGGGGAAAACATTCAGTACTTC
CSVAGPGENIQYF
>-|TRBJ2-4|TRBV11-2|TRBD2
TGTGCCAGCAGCTCGAATCCGGGGGGAGACATTCAGTACTTC
CASSSNPGGDIQYF
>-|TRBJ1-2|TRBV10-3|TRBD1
TGTGCCATCAGTGGGGGACAGACCTATGGCTACACCTTC
CAISGGQTYGYTF
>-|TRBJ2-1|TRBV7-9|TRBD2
TGTGCCAGCAGCTTTAGCGGGAGGCTCAATGAGCAGTTCTTC
CASSFSGRLNEQFF
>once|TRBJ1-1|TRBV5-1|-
TGCGCCAGCAGCTGGGAGAACGGGGTGAACACTGAAGCTTTCTTT
CASSWENGVNTEAFF
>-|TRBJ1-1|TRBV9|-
TGTGCCAGCAGCGTCGGTTTTGCAACTGAAGCTTTCTTT
CASSVGFATEAFF
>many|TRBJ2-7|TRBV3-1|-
TGTGCCAGCAGCCATGGGCAGACCTACGAGCAGTACTTC
CASSHGQTYEQYF
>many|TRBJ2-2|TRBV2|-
TGTGCCAGCAGGGCAGGAGGGGCGAACACCGGGGAGCTGTTTTTT
CASRAGGANTGELFF
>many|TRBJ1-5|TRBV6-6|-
TGTGCCAGCAGTCCCTCAGGGGGCAATCAGCCCCAGCATTTT
CASSPSGGNQPQHF
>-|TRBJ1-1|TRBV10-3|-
TGTGCCATCAGTGAGTCGATCCCAGGGCGATTGGGCGAGATCACTGAAGCTTTCTTT
CAISESIPGRLGEITEAFF
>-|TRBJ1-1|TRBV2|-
TGTGCCAGCAGTGTGCCAGACTGGAACACTGAAGCTTTCTTT
CASSVPDWNTEAFF
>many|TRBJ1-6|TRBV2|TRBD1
TGTGCCAGCAGGTTCCAACAGGGGGGAAATTCACCCCTCCACTTT
CASRFQQGGNSPLHF
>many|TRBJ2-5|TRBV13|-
TGTGCCAGCAGCTTAGGAGTGAGGGGAGCACAAGAGACCCAGTACTTC
CASSLGVRGAQETQYF
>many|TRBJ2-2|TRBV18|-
TGTGCCAGCTCACCGACTAGAAATACGAACACCGGGGAGCTGTTTTTT
CASSPTRNTNTGELFF
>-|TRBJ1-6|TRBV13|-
TGTGCCAGCAGCTTGGGGGACCTCCACTTT
CASSLGDLHF
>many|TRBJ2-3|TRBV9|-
TGTGCCAGCAGCGTAGCGAGGGAAGATACGCAGTATTTT
CASSVAREDTQYF
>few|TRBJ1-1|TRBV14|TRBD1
TGTGCCAGCAGCCAAGGGTTACAGGGGTCTGAAGCTTTCTTT
CASSQGLQGSEAFF